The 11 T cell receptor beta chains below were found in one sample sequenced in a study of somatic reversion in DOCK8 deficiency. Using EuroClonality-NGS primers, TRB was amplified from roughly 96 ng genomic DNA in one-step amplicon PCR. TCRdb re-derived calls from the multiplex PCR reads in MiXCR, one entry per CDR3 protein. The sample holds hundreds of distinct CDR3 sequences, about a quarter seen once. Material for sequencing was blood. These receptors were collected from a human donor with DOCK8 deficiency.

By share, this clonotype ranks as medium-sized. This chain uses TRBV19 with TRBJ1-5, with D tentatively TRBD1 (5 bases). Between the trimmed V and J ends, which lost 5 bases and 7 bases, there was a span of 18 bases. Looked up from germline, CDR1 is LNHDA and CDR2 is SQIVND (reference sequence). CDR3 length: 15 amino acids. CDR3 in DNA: TGTGCCAGTAGTTGGGGCAGCTCAATGAACCAGCCCCAGCATTTT. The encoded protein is CASSWGSSMNQPQHF.

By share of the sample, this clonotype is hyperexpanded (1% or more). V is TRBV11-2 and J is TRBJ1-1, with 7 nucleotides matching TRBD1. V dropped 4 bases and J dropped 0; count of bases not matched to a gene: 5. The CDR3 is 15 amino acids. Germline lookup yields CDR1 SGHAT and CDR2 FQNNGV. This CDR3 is CASSSTGTVNTEAFF. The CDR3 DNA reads TGTGCCAGCAGCTCAACCGGGACAGTGAACACTGAAGCTTTCTTT.

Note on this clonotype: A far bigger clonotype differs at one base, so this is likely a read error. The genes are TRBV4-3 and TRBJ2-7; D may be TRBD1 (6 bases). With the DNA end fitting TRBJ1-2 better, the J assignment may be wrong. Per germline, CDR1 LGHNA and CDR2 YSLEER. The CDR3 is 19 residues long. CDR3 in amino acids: CASSQDWDDRPLDNCGYTF. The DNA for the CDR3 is TGCGCCAGCAGCCAAGATTGGGATGACAGGCCATTAGATAACTGTGGCTACACCTTC.

The CDR3 DNA reads as TGTGCCAGCAGCGTCGATCGCGCAAACAAGGGTGGCTACACCTTC. It encodes CASSVDRANKGGYTF. V gene TRBV9 combines with J gene TRBJ1-2; D is ambiguous. Germline-derived CDR1 and CDR2 are SGDLS and YYNGEE. Deletions cut 2 bases from V and 7 bases from J, with 18 bases between. The length of the CDR3 is 15 residues.

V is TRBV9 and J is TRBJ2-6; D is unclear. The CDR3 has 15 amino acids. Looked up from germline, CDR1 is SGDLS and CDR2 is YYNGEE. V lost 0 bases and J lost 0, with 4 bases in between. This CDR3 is CASSVASSGANVLTF. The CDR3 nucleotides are TGTGCCAGCAGCGTAGCGAGCTCTGGGGCCAACGTCCTGACTTTC.

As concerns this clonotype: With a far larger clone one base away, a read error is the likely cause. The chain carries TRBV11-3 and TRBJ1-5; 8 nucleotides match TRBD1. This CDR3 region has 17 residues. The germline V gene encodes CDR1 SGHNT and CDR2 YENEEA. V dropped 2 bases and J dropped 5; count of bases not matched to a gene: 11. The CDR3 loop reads CASSLPFGQGGDQPQHF. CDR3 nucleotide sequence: TGTGCCAGCAGCTTACCCTTCGGACAGGGCGGGGATCAGCCCCAGCATTTT. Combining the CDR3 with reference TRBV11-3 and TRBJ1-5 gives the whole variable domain EAGVVQSPRYKIIEKKQPVAFWCNPISGHNTLYWYLQNLGQGPELLIRYENEEAVDDSQLPKDRFSAERLKGVDSTLKIQPAELGDSAVYLCASSLPFGQGGDQPQHFGDGTRLSIL.

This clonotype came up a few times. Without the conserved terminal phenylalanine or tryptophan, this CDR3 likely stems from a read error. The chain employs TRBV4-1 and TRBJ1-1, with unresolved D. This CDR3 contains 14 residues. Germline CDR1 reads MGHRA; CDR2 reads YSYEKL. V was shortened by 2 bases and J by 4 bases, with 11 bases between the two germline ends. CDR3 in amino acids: CASSQIRRTTEAFL. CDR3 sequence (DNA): TGCGCCAGCAGCCAAATCAGGAGGACCACTGAAGCTTTCCTT.

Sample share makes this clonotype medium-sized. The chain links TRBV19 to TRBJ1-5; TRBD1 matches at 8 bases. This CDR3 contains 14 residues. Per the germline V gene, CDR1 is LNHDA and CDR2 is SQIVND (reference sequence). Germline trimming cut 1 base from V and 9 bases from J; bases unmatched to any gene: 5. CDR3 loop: CASSIGTGYAPQHF. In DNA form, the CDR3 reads TGTGCCAGTAGTATAGGGACAGGGTATGCGCCCCAGCATTTT.

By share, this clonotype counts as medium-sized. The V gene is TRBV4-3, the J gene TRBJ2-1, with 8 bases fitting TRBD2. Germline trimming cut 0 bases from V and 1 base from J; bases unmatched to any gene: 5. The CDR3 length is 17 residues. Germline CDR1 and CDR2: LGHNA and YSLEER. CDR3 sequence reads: CASSQDWASGSYNEQFF. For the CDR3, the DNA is TGCGCCAGCAGCCAAGATTGGGCTAGCGGGTCCTACAATGAGCAGTTCTTC.

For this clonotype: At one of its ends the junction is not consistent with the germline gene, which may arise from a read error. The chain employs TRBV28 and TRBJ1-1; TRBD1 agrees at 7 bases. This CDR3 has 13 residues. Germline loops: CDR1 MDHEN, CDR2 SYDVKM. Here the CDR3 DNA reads TGTGCCAGCTGGGACAGACGGAACACTGAAGCTCTCTTC. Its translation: CASWDRRNTEALF.

The CDR3 loop reads CSAGRDPGGRETQYF. The CDR3 DNA sequence: TGCAGTGCTGGCCGGGACCCGGGGGGTAGAGAGACCCAGTACTTC. The J gene is TRBJ2-5, the V gene TRBV20-1; 7 bases are a match to TRBD2. Unmatched junction bases numbered 13, after V lost 5 bases and J lost 4 bases. CDR3 length: 15 amino acids. From germline, CDR1 is DFQATT and CDR2 SNEGSKA (reference sequence).